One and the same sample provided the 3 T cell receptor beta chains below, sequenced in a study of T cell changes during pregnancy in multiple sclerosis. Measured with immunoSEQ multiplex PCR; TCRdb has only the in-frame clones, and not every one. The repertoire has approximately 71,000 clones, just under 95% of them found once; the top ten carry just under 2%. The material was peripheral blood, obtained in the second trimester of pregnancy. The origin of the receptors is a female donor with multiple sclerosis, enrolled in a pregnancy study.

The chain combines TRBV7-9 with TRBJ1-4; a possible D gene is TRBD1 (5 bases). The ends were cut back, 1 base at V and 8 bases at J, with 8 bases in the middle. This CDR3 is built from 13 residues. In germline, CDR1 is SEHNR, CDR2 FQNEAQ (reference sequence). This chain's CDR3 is CASSLGHREKLFF. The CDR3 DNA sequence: TGTGCCAGCAGCTTAGGGCACAGGGAAAAACTGTTTTTT.

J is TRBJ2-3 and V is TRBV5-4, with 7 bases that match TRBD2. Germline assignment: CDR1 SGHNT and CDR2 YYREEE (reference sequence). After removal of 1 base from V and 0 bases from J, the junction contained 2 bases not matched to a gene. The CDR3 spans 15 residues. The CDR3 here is CASSLHSGSTDTQYF. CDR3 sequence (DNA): TGTGCCAGCAGCTTGCATAGCGGGAGCACAGATACGCAGTATTTT.

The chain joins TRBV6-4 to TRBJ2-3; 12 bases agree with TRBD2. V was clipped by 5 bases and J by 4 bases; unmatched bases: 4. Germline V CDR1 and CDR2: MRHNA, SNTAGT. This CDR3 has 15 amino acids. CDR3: CASSPSGGASDTQYF. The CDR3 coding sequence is TGTGCCAGCAGTCCTAGCGGGGGGGCGTCAGATACGCAGTATTTT.